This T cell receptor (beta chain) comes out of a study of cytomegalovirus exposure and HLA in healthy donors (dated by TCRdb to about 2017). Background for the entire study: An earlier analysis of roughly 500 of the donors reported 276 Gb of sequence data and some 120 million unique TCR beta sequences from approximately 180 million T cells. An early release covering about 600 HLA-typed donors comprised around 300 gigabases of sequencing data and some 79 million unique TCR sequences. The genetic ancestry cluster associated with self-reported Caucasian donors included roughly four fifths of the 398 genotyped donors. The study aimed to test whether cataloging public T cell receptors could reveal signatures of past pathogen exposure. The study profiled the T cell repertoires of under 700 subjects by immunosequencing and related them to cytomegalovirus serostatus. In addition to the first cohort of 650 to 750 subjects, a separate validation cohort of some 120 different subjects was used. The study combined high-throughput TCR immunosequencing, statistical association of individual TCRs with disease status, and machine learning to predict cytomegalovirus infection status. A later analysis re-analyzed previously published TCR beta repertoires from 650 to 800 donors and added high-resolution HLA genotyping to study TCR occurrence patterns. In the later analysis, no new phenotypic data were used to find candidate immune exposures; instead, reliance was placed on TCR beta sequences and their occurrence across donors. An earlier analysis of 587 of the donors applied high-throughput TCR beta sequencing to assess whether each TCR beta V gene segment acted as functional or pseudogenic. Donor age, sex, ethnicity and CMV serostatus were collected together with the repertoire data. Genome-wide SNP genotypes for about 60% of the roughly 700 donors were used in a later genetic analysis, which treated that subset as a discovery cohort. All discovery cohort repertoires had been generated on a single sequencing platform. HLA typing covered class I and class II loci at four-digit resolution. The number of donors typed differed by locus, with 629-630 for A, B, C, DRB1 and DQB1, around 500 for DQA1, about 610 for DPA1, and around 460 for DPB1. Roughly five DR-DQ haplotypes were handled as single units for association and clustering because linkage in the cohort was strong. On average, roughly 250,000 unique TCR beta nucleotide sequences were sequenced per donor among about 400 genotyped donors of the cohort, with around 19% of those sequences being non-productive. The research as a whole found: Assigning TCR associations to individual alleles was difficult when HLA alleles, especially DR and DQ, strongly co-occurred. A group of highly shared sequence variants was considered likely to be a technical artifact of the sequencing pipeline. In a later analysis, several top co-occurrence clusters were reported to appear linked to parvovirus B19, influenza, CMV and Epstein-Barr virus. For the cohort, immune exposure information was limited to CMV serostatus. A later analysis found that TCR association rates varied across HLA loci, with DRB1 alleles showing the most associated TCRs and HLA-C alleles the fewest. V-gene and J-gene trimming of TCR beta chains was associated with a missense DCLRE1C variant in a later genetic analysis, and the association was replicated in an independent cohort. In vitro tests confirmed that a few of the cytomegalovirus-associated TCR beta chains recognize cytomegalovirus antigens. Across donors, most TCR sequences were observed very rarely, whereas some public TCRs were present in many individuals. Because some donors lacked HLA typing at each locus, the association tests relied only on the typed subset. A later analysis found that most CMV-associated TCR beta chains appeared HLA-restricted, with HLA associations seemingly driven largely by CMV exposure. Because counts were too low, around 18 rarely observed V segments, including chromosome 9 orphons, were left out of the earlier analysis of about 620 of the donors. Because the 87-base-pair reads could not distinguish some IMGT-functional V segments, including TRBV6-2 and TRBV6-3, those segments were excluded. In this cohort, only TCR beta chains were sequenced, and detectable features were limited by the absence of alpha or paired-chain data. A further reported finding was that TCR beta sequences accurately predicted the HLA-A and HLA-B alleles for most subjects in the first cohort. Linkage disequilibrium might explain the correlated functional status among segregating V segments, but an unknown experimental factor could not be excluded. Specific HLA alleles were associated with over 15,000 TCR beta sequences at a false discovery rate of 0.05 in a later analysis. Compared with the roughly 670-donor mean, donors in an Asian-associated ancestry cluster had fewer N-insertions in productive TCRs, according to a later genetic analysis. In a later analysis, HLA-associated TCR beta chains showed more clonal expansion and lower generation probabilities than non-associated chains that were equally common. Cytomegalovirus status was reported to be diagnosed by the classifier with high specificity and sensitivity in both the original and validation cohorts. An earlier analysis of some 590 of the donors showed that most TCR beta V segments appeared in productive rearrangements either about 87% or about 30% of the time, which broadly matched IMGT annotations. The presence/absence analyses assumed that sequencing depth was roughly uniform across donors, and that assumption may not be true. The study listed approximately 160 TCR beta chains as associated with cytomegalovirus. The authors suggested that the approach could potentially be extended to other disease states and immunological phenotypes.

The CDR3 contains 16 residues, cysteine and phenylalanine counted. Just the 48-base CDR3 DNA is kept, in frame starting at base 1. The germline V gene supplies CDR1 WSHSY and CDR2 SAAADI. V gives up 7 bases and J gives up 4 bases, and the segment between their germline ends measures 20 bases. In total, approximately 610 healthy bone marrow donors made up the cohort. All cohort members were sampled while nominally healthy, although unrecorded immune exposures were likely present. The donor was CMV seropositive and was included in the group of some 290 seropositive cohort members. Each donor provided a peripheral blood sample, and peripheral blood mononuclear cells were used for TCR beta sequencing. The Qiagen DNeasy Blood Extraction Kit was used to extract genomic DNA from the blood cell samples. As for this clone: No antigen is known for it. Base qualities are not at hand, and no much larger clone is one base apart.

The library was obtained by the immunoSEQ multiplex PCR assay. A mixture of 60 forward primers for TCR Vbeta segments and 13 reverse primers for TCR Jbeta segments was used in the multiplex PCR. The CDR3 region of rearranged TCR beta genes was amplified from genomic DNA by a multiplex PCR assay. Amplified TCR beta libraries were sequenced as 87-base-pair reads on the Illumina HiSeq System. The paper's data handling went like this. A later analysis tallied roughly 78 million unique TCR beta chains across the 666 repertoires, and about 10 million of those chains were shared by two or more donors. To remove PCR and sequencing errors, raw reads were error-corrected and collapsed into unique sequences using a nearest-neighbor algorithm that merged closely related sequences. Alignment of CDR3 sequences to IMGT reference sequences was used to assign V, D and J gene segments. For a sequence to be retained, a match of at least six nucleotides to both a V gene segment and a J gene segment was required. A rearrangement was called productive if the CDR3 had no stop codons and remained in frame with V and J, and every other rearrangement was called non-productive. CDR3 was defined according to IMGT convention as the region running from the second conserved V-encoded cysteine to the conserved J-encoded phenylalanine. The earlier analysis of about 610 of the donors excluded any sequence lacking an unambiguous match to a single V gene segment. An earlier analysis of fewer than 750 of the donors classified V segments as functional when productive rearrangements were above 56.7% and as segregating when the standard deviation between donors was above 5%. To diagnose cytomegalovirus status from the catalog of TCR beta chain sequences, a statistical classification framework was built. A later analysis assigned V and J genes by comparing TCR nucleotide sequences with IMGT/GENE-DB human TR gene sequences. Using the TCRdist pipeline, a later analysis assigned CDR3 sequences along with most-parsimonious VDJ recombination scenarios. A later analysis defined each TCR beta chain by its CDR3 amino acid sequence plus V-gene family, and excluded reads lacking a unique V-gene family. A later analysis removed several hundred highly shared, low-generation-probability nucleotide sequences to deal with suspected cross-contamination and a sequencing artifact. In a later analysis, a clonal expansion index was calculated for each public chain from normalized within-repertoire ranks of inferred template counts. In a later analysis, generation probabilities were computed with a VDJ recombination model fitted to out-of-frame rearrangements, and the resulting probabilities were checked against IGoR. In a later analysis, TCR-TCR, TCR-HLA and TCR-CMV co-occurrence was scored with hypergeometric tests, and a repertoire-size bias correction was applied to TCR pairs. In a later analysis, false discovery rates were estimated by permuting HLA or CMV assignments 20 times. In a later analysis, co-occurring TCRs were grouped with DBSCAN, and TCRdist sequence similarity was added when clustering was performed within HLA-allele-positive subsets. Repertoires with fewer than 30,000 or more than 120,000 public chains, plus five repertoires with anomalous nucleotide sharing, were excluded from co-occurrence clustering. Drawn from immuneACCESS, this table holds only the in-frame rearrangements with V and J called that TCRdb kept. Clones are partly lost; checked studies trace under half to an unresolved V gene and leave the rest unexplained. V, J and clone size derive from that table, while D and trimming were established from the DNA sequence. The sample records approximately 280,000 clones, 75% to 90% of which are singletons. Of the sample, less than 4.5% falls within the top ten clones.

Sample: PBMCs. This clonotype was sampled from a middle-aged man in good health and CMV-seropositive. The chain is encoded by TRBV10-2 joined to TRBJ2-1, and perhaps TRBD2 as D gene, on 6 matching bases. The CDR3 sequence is CASTHSGTPLYNEQFF. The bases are TGCGCCAGCACCCATTCCGGGACTCCCTTATACAATGAGCAGTTCTTC.